This TCR beta chain was documented in a study of tumor and adjacent non-tumor tissue in lung cancer. Three rounds of nested PCR, following a modified ARM-PCR protocol, produced the TCRbeta library. TCRdb re-called the multiplex PCR reads with MiXCR, one entry per CDR3 protein. The sample yields some 95,000 distinct CDR3 sequences, about 80% seen once. The germline gives CDR1 ENHRY, CDR2 SYGVKD. The CDR3 covers 15 residues. About this clonotype: One end of the junction varies from germline; a read error may be responsible.

No cell sorting was done before RNA was extracted from the tissue. This non-tumor lung sample came from over 3 cm beyond the tumor edge. Sequencing input: distant non-tumor lung tissue. The chain is built from TRBV10-3 and TRBJ2-1, with 10 nucleotides matching TRBD1. This receptor was taken from a man in his 60s with small cell lung cancer. CDR3 amino acids: CAISERQGAYSEQFF. CDR3 in DNA: TGTGCTATCAGTGAAAGACAGGGGGCCTACAGTGAGCAGTTCTTC.